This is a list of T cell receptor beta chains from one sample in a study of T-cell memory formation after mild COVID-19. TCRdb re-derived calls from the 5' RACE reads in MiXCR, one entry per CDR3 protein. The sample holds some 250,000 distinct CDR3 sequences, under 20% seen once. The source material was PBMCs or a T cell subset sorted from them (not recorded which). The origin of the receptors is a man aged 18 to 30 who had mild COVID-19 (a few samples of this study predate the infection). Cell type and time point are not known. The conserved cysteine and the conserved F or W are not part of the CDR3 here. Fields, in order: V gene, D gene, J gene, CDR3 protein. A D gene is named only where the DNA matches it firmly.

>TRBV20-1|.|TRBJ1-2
SARDPGAHGYT
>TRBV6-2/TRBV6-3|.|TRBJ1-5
ASALPNQPQH
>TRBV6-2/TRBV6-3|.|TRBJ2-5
ASSGTEETLY
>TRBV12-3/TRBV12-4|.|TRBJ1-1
ASSAFMNTEAF
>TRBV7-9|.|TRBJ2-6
ASSWLQDSGANVLT
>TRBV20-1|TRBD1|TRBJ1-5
SASIWDRASQPQH
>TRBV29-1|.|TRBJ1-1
SVDTNTEAF
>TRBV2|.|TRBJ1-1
ASSARVDTEAF
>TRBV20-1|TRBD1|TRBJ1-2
SAPRTGNNYGYT
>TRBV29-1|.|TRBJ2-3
SVDEDKDTQY
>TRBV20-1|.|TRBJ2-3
SARPRGSWTDTQY
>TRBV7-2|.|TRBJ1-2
ASTPARVYGYT
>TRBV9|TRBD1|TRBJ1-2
ASSTAAGTGLT
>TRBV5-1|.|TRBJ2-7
ASSLGGAHRYEQY
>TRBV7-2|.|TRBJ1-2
ASSQQGRASHYGYT